The clone carrying this T cell receptor (beta chain) showed up many times. This CDR3 is 14 amino acids long. Losses at the gene ends were 5 bases for V and 8 bases for J; bases not matched to a gene: 8. The V gene's germline CDR1 is MNHNY and CDR2 SVGAGI (reference sequence). The data were obtained in a study of Graves' ophthalmopathy and Graves' hyperthyroidism. Researchers took RNA transcripts and amplified TCR beta CDR3 regions from them. First-round RT-PCR employed HTBI primers, with a second-round multiplex PCR after it. Each CDR3 protein gets one entry after TCRdb re-called the multiplex PCR reads with MiXCR. The sample shows over a million distinct CDR3 sequences, 35% to 45% of them seen only once. Orbital computed tomography and thyroid ultrasound, along with TRAb, serum thyroxine and clinical symptoms, underpinned diagnosis.

The V call is TRBV6-6, the J call TRBJ1-4; 7 nucleotides match TRBD1. This clonotype was obtained from an adult man with Graves' hyperthyroidism. The sequenced sample consisted of peripheral blood or thyroid tissue (not recorded which). CDR3 DNA sequence: TGTGCCAGCAGTACTACGACAGGGCCAGAAAAACTGTTTTTT. Its translation: CASSTTTGPEKLFF.